These T cell receptor beta chains were read from a single sample in a study of shared clonotypes between healthy human individuals. Generated by immunoSEQ multiplex PCR, the TCRdb table keeps only in-frame clones and is missing some. The profile shows over a million clones, around 95% of them singletons. Source material: naive CD4+ T cells sorted from blood. These receptors were taken from a man aged 25-45 years in good health. Each CDR3 is given with its conserved first and last residue. The D gene is left open where the match is weak. Some rows have no size entry. The others give once, few or many, or a class for an expanded clone.

v_call: TRBV18; clone_size: once; j_call: TRBJ2-7; d_call: TRBD2; cdr3_nt: TGTGCCAGCTCACCAAGGGCGGGAGGAATAGCTGAGCAGTACTTC; cdr3_aa: CASSPRAGGIAEQYF
v_call: TRBV27; clone_size: NA; j_call: TRBJ2-5; d_call: TRBD2; cdr3_nt: TGTGCCAGCAGTCCGCGGACTAGCGGCCCCCAAGAGACCCAGTACTTC; cdr3_aa: CASSPRTSGPQETQYF
v_call: TRBV11-2; clone_size: NA; j_call: TRBJ2-7; d_call: NA; cdr3_nt: TGTGCCAGCAGGCGGGGGCTGGACGAGCAGTACTTC; cdr3_aa: CASRRGLDEQYF
v_call: TRBV11-2; clone_size: NA; j_call: TRBJ1-6; d_call: NA; cdr3_nt: TGTGCCAGCAGCTTAGACATCGGCGGCCATTCACCCCTCCACTTT; cdr3_aa: CASSLDIGGHSPLHF
v_call: TRBV6-1; clone_size: NA; j_call: TRBJ2-1; d_call: TRBD1; cdr3_nt: TGTGCCAGCAGTAAAGGGACAGGGGGTCGGGAATCGAGCTCCTACAATGAGCAGTTCTTC; cdr3_aa: CASSKGTGGRESSSYNEQFF
v_call: TRBV5-1; clone_size: NA; j_call: TRBJ2-1; d_call: TRBD2; cdr3_nt: TGCGCCGTTAGTACGGGACTAGCGGGAGGCCGCTCCTACAATGAGCAGTTCTTC; cdr3_aa: CAVSTGLAGGRSYNEQFF
v_call: TRBV30; clone_size: NA; j_call: TRBJ2-1; d_call: TRBD2; cdr3_nt: TGTGCCTGGAGTGTAGTAGCGGGAGGGCCAGGGGAGCAGTTCTTC; cdr3_aa: CAWSVVAGGPGEQFF
v_call: TRBV6-5; clone_size: NA; j_call: TRBJ1-1; d_call: NA; cdr3_nt: TGTGCCAGCAGTTATGGGTTTGGCACTGAAGCTTTCTTT; cdr3_aa: CASSYGFGTEAFF
v_call: TRBV29-1; clone_size: NA; j_call: TRBJ2-7; d_call: TRBD1; cdr3_nt: TGCAGCGTTGGTGGACAGGCCTACGAGCAGTACTTC; cdr3_aa: CSVGGQAYEQYF
v_call: TRBV29-1; clone_size: NA; j_call: TRBJ2-1; d_call: NA; cdr3_nt: TGCAGCGTTGGGCAGGCCATCTCCTACAATGAGCAGTTCTTC; cdr3_aa: CSVGQAISYNEQFF
v_call: TRBV28; clone_size: NA; j_call: TRBJ2-1; d_call: NA; cdr3_nt: TGTGCCAGCCGACCCCCGGGAACCCACAATGAGCAGTTCTTC; cdr3_aa: CASRPPGTHNEQFF
v_call: TRBV5-4; clone_size: NA; j_call: TRBJ2-2; d_call: NA; cdr3_nt: TGTGCCAGCAGCTTGGATATTGGGGGGCTGAGGTTCACCGGGGAGCTGTTTTTT; cdr3_aa: CASSLDIGGLRFTGELFF
v_call: TRBV6-1; clone_size: NA; j_call: TRBJ2-1; d_call: NA; cdr3_nt: TGTGCCAGCAGAGACCATCGCTCCTACAATGAGCAGTTCTTC; cdr3_aa: CASRDHRSYNEQFF
v_call: TRBV19; clone_size: NA; j_call: TRBJ2-1; d_call: NA; cdr3_nt: TGTGCCAGTAGTATAGGGGCGTGGGGCTCCTACAATGAGCAGTTCTTC; cdr3_aa: CASSIGAWGSYNEQFF
v_call: TRBV7-3; clone_size: NA; j_call: TRBJ2-1; d_call: NA; cdr3_nt: TGTGCCAGCAGCGTCCGGGACACCGGCCGATACAATGAGCAGTTCTTC; cdr3_aa: CASSVRDTGRYNEQFF
v_call: TRBV7-3; clone_size: NA; j_call: TRBJ1-4; d_call: NA; cdr3_nt: TGTGCCAGCGATGAGGGACTGTTTTTT; cdr3_aa: CASDEGLFF
v_call: TRBV2; clone_size: NA; j_call: TRBJ1-2; d_call: NA; cdr3_nt: TGTGCCAGCAGTGGAGACGGGACACGGGACTATGGCTACACCTTC; cdr3_aa: CASSGDGTRDYGYTF
v_call: TRBV21-1; clone_size: NA; j_call: TRBJ2-1; d_call: NA; cdr3_nt: TGTGCCAGCAGGCCCTCTAACTGGCGGTTGGGAAATGAGCAGTTCTTC; cdr3_aa: CASRPSNWRLGNEQFF
v_call: TRBV2; clone_size: NA; j_call: TRBJ2-5; d_call: TRBD2; cdr3_nt: TGTGCCAGCAATCGCGGGAGTTTAGAGACCCAGTACTTC; cdr3_aa: CASNRGSLETQYF
v_call: TRBV9; clone_size: NA; j_call: TRBJ2-5; d_call: NA; cdr3_nt: TGTGCCAGCAGCGTAGCCTCGGTGGGGGGAGAGACCCAGTACTTC; cdr3_aa: CASSVASVGGETQYF
v_call: TRBV19; clone_size: NA; j_call: TRBJ1-2; d_call: TRBD1; cdr3_nt: TGTGCCAGTAGTATCTCAGACAGGGTGCGGATTGGCTACACCTTC; cdr3_aa: CASSISDRVRIGYTF
v_call: TRBV30; clone_size: NA; j_call: TRBJ2-7; d_call: NA; cdr3_nt: TGTGCCTGGAGGGCCGGGTGGGCCTCCGAGCAGTACTTC; cdr3_aa: CAWRAGWASEQYF